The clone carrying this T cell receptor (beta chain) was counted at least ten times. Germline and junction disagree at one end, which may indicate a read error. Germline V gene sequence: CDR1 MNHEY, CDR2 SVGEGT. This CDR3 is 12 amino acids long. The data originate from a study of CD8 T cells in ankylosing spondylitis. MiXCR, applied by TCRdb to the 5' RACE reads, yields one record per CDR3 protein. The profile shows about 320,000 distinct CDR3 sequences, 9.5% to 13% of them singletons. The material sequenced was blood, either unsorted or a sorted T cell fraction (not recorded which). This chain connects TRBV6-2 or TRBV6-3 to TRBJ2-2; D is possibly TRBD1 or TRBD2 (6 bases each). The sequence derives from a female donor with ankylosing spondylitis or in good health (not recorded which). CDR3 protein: CASSYPRGTLTF. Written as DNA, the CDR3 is TGTGCCAGCAGTTACCCCCGGGGGACATTGACTTTT.